The 15 T cell receptor beta chains presented below share a single source sample, sequenced in a study of cytomegalovirus exposure and HLA in healthy donors. Researchers ran the PCR with 60 Vbeta and 13 Jbeta primers. Produced via immunoSEQ multiplex PCR; TCRdb's table is partial and in-frame only. The data show about 180,000 clones, around 77% seen once. The sequenced material came from PBMCs. The receptor source for this set is a man aged 55 to 70 in good health and CMV-seronegative.

The gene calls are TRBV27 and TRBJ1-5, with 8 bases lining up with TRBD1. The CDR3 consists of 18 residues. Unmatched junction bases numbered 13, after V lost 2 bases and J lost 4 bases. The germline CDR1 and CDR2 sequences are MNHEY and SMNVEV (reference sequence). The CDR3 DNA follows: TGTGCCAGCAGTTTAATGTGGCAGGGGGACAGGAGGAATCAGCCCCAGCATTTT. Its translation is CASSLMWQGDRRNQPQHF.

This clone was observed a few times. The chain combines TRBV15 with TRBJ1-1; the D gene is possibly TRBD1 (6 bases). V gave up 0 bases and J gave up 3 bases, with 11 bases separating them. Germline loops: CDR1 LNHNV, CDR2 YYDKDF (reference sequence). The CDR3 extends over 15 amino acids. The CDR3, as DNA: TGTGCCACCAGCAGAGATCAGGGGTCGGACACTGAAGCTTTCTTT. It is translated as CATSRDQGSDTEAFF.

As for this clone: The identical CDR3 is also encoded by other nucleotide sequences in the sample. The chain recombines TRBV7-6 with TRBJ1-5; possibly TRBD1 for D (6 bases). The CDR3 covers 13 residues. CDR1 SGHVS and CDR2 FNYEAQ come from the germline V gene. Trimming shortened V by 5 bases and J by 5 bases, and 10 bases separated the two germline ends. CDR3 nucleotides: TGTGCCAGCAGCCCTAGACAGGATCAGCCCCAGCATTTT. Translation: CASSPRQDQPQHF. The full variable domain, with the rest looked up from reference TRBV7-6 and TRBJ1-5, is GAGVSQSPRYKVTKRGQDVALRCDPISGHVSLYWYRQALGQGPEFLTYFNYEAQQDKSGLPNDRFSAERPEGSISTLTIQRTEQRDSAMYRCASSPRQDQPQHFGDGTRLSIL.

The chain employs TRBV29-1 and TRBJ1-1, with D possibly being TRBD1 (6 bases). This CDR3 spans 16 amino acids. Germline CDR1 and CDR2: SQVTM and ANQGSEA. V gave up 5 bases and J gave up 0 bases, with 19 bases separating them. The CDR3 DNA is TGCAGCGTTACCCCGACAGGATTTATTATGAACACTGAAGCTTTCTTT. This encodes CSVTPTGFIMNTEAFF.

This clone was counted ten times or more. The rearrangement links TRBV5-6 to TRBJ2-7, with 8 bases aligning to TRBD1. This CDR3 is 15 amino acids long. Germline V lookup: CDR1 SGHDT, CDR2 YYEEEE. V lost 3 bases to trimming and J lost 4 bases; unmatched junction nucleotides: 9. CDR3: CASSYPDRVVYEQYF. CDR3 nucleotide sequence: TGTGCCAGCAGCTACCCGGACAGGGTTGTGTACGAGCAGTACTTC.

J is TRBJ1-4 and V is TRBV6-1; 7 bases align to TRBD1. Germline-derived CDR1 and CDR2 are MNHNS and SASEGT. This CDR3 is 13 amino acids long. The J segment lost 4 bases and the V segment lost 8 bases, leaving 4 bases of the junction unmatched. The DNA of the CDR3 is TGTGCCAGCCTAGCAGGGGGTAATGAAAAACTGTTTTTT. This encodes CASLAGGNEKLFF.

The V gene is TRBV5-4, the J gene TRBJ1-1; D is unresolved. CDR3 length equals 13 residues. The ends were cut back, 4 bases at V and 1 base at J, with 8 bases in the middle. Germline CDR1 is SGHNT and CDR2 is YYREEE (reference sequence). The CDR3 region is CASSRGANTEAFF. CDR3 in DNA: TGTGCCAGCAGCCGGGGAGCGAACACTGAAGCTTTCTTT.

The chain uses TRBV27 and TRBJ2-2, with 11 nucleotides matching TRBD1. Trimming cost V 8 bases and J 4 bases; bases outside gene matches: 6. Germline CDR1 MNHEY, CDR2 SMNVEV (reference sequence). There are 15 residues in the CDR3. CDR3 sequence reads: CASAIGTGGTGELFF. The CDR3 nucleotides read TGTGCCAGCGCAATCGGGACAGGGGGCACCGGGGAGCTGTTTTTT.

About this clone itself: This sample also contains other DNA sequences that code for the same CDR3. The gene calls are TRBV5-1 and TRBJ2-7; 9 nucleotides agree with TRBD1. Trimming took 0 bases from V and 4 from J; bases not matched to a gene: 2. CDR3 size: 14 residues. From germline, CDR1 is SGHRS and CDR2 YFSETQ. CDR3 sequence (DNA): TGCGCCAGCAGCTTGGGTGGACAGGGGTACGAGCAGTACTTC. Protein sequence: CASSLGGQGYEQYF.

The chain combines TRBV2 with TRBJ2-5; 8 positions agree with TRBD1. Germline assignment: CDR1 SNHLY and CDR2 FYNNEI. This CDR3 has 15 residues. The ends lost 0 bases at V and 6 bases at J; junction bases unmatched: 6. CDR3 coding DNA: TGTGCCAGCAGTGAAGCGGGAGGACAGGGACAGACCCAGTACTTC. Amino acid sequence: CASSEAGGQGQTQYF.

With respect to this clone: Other DNA variants within this sample encode the same CDR3. The V and J genes are TRBV29-1 and TRBJ2-1, with TRBD2 as a possible D gene (5 bases). Germline V gene lookup returns CDR1 SQVTM and CDR2 ANQGSEA. The CDR3 length is 14 residues. V lost 6 bases and J 0 bases, leaving 12 bases between the germline ends. The CDR3 sequence: CSVRRDSSYNEQFF. CDR3 nucleotide sequence: TGCAGCGTCCGACGGGATAGCTCCTACAATGAGCAGTTCTTC.

The chain uses TRBV5-1 and TRBJ1-3, with a possible D match to TRBD1 (5 bases). The CDR3 consists of 15 residues. V lost 0 bases to trimming and J lost 4 bases, with 11 bases between them. Germline-derived CDR1 and CDR2 are SGHRS and YFSETQ. CDR3 region: CASSLGSGQGNTIYF. In DNA form, the CDR3 reads TGCGCCAGCAGCTTGGGTTCAGGGCAAGGAAACACCATATATTTT.

The chain combines TRBV5-4 with TRBJ2-5; 9 bases are shared with TRBD2. V lost 4 bases and J lost 7; bases outside the gene matches: 5. This CDR3 region has 13 residues. From germline, CDR1 is SGHNT and CDR2 YYREEE (reference sequence). This chain's CDR3 is CASSVTSGGTQYF. CDR3 coding DNA: TGTGCCAGCAGCGTGACTAGCGGAGGGACCCAGTACTTC.

CDR3: CASSILQGAYEQYF. The CDR3 region has the DNA TGTGCCAGTAGTATTCTACAGGGGGCTTACGAGCAGTACTTC. The chain carries TRBV19 and TRBJ2-7; 9 bases are a match to TRBD1. Germline CDR1 is LNHDA and CDR2 is SQIVND (reference sequence). V shed 3 bases, J shed 4 bases, and the junction held 4 bases outside the gene matches. The CDR3 is made up of 14 amino acids.

The V and J genes are TRBV6-5 and TRBJ1-6; the D is unclear. The CDR3 spans 12 residues. In germline, CDR1 is MNHEY, CDR2 SVGAGI. The germline V and J ends were trimmed by 2 bases and 7 bases, with 3 bases remaining between them. As DNA, the CDR3 is TGTGCCAGCAGTTACGTAAATTCACCCCTCCACTTT. Its protein product is CASSYVNSPLHF.